These 29 T cell receptor beta chains share one sample of origin, sequenced in a study of blood T cell repertoires in COVID-19. TCRdb's table, derived via immunoSEQ multiplex PCR, lists solely in-frame clones and lacks some. The sample holds tens of thousands of clones; 90% to 95% are singletons and the top ten take 3.9%. The sample was peripheral blood. Receptors were obtained from a man in his fifties with acute or convalescent COVID-19.

This clone has a single count. Written as DNA, the CDR3 is TGTGCCAGCAGGGAGCGGGGGTACACAGATACGCAGTATTTT. Translating gives CASRERGYTDTQYF. The chain carries TRBV7-8 and TRBJ2-3, with TRBD2 matching over 8 bases. Per germline, CDR1 SGHVS and CDR2 FQNEAQ. This CDR3 region has 14 residues. The V and J ends lost 6 bases and 2 bases, in that order; junction bases with no gene match: 4.

V is TRBV27 and J is TRBJ2-4, with TRBD2 matching over 12 bases. Germline V CDR1 and CDR2: MNHEY, SMNVEV (reference sequence). V lost 4 bases to trimming and J lost 7 bases; unmatched junction nucleotides: 14. This CDR3 region has 18 residues. The CDR3 coding sequence is TGTGCCAGCAGTTCTCAACCGCTAGCGGGAGGGCCGCGGAACATTCAGTACTTC. Its protein product is CASSSQPLAGGPRNIQYF.

This clone was found once. This chain joins TRBV3-1 (or the pseudogene TRBV3-2) and TRBJ1-5, with 8 bases lining up with TRBD1. CDR3 length equals 15 residues. CDR1 LGHDT and CDR2 YNNKEL come from the germline V gene (reference sequence). V was clipped by 3 bases and J by 6 bases; unmatched bases: 7. The DNA of the CDR3 is TGTGCCAGCAGCCAGGGAGGACAGGGAAGTCAGCCCCAGCATTTT. Translation: CASSQGGQGSQPQHF.

The genes are TRBV6-6 and TRBJ1-3; D is perhaps TRBD1 (6 bases). Germline assignment: CDR1 MNHNY and CDR2 SVGAGI (reference sequence). This CDR3 has 16 residues. Trimming pared 6 bases from V and 2 bases from J, leaving 17 bases between. This CDR3 is CASSRTQGLTGNTIYF. Written as DNA, the CDR3 is TGTGCCAGCAGCCGCACTCAGGGGCTAACTGGAAACACCATATATTTT.

The gene calls are TRBV18 and TRBJ1-4; TRBD1 agrees at 7 bases. The CDR3 length is 11 residues. V shed 3 bases and J 14 bases; nucleotides not matched to a gene: 3. Germline V gene lookup returns CDR1 KGHSH and CDR2 LQKENI. CDR3 in amino acids: CASSPDRPLFF. The CDR3 nucleotides read TGTGCCAGCTCACCGGACAGGCCGCTGTTTTTT.

V gene TRBV7-9 combines with J gene TRBJ1-1; D remains ambiguous. The CDR3 spans 13 residues. Germline-derived CDR1 and CDR2 are SEHNR and FQNEAQ (reference sequence). V was shortened by 2 bases and J by 7 bases, with 11 bases between the two germline ends. CDR3 sequence (DNA): TGTGCCAGCAGCTTAATGGTGCCGGGTGAAGCTTTCTTT. Its translation is CASSLMVPGEAFF.

The chain recombines TRBV11-2 with TRBJ1-2; the D gene is possibly TRBD1 (5 bases). The CDR3 loop spans 14 amino acids. The V gene lost 5 bases and the J gene lost 8 bases, with 18 bases spanning the gap. CDR1 is SGHAT, CDR2 FQNNGV, per germline. CDR3 residues: CASSPISGLEGYTF. CDR3 nucleotides: TGTGCCAGCAGCCCCATTTCAGGGCTTGAGGGCTACACCTTC.

The DNA of the CDR3 is TGTGCCAGCAGTCAGTGGACAGGGGGCTCCATTCAGCCCCAGCATTTT. Protein: CASSQWTGGSIQPQHF. V gene TRBV27 combines with J gene TRBJ1-5; 11 bases fit TRBD1. With 5 bases clipped from V and 6 bases from J, the junction kept 9 bases outside the gene matches. Germline CDR1 is MNHEY and CDR2 is SMNVEV (reference sequence). The CDR3 has 16 residues.

The chain carries TRBV30 and TRBJ2-1; perhaps TRBD2 as D (6 bases). This CDR3 region has 12 residues. Looked up from germline, CDR1 is GTSNPN and CDR2 is SVGIG (reference sequence). V was trimmed by 3 bases and J by 10 bases, leaving 13 bases between them. The CDR3 region is CAWSEGSGEQFF. The CDR3 nucleotides read TGTGCCTGGAGCGAGGGGAGCGGGGAGCAGTTCTTC.

This clone was detected only a few times. This chain connects TRBV11-3 to TRBJ2-1; D is perhaps TRBD2 (6 bases). The germline gives CDR1 SGHNT, CDR2 YENEEA. The V end lost 5 bases, the J end lost 8 bases, and 19 bases lay between the germline ends. This CDR3 has 15 amino acids. The CDR3 region is CASSQTRRGWDEQFF. In DNA form, the CDR3 reads TGTGCCAGCAGCCAAACTAGACGGGGGTGGGATGAGCAGTTCTTC.

The DNA of the CDR3 is TGCGCCAGCAGCTTCGGGACAGGGTTCTCTGGAAACACCATATATTTT. It translates to CASSFGTGFSGNTIYF. The chain combines TRBV5-1 with TRBJ1-3, with 9 bases identical to TRBD1. V shed 2 bases and J 0 bases; nucleotides not matched to a gene: 3. The V gene's germline CDR1 is SGHRS and CDR2 YFSETQ. CDR3 length: 16 residues.

The chain joins TRBV30 to TRBJ2-3; 10 nucleotides match TRBD2. From germline, CDR1 is GTSNPN and CDR2 SVGIG (reference sequence). V was pared by 3 bases and J by 7 bases, with 4 bases of the junction left unmatched. The CDR3 consists of 13 residues. Written as DNA, the CDR3 is TGTGCCTGGAGGGCTAGCGGGAGCCATACGCAGTATTTT. Protein: CAWRASGSHTQYF.

This clone was picked up one time. This sequence joins TRBV14 and TRBJ2-7; no reliable D call. The CDR3 runs 12 residues. V lost 5 bases, J lost 2 bases, and 7 bases lay in between. Germline V gene data show CDR1 as SGHDN and CDR2 as FVKESK. The CDR3, as DNA: TGTGCCAGCAGCTCCAGTCCCTACGAGCAGTACTTC. It translates to CASSSSPYEQYF.

V gene TRBV24-1 combines with J gene TRBJ2-1, with 9 bases fitting TRBD2. From germline, CDR1 is KGHDR and CDR2 SFDVKD. The CDR3 has 15 residues. With 12 bases clipped from V and 7 bases from J, the junction kept 15 bases outside the gene matches. The CDR3 sequence is CASSKETSGLNEQFF. CDR3 bases: TGTGCCTCCTCAAAGGAGACTAGCGGATTAAATGAGCAGTTCTTC.

This chain links TRBV29-1 with TRBJ2-5; TRBD2 matches 7 bases. Germline V gene data show CDR1 as SQVTM and CDR2 as ANQGSEA. The CDR3 loop spans 13 amino acids. With V trimmed by 6 bases and J by 6 bases, 10 bases remained unmatched. CDR3: CSVDRGSRKTQYF. The CDR3 DNA follows: TGCAGCGTCGATCGCGGGAGCCGAAAGACCCAGTACTTC.

The chain uses TRBV5-6 and TRBJ1-5; perhaps TRBD1 as D (5 bases). The CDR3 totals 14 residues. Looked up from germline, CDR1 is SGHDT and CDR2 is YYEEEE. The germline V and J ends were trimmed by 5 bases and 6 bases, with 15 bases remaining between them. CDR3 nucleotides: TGTGCCAGCAGTAGTTGGGGCCTCGGTCAGCCCCAGCATTTT. Protein sequence: CASSSWGLGQPQHF. Combining the CDR3 with reference TRBV5-6 and TRBJ1-5 gives the whole variable domain DAGVTQSPTHLIKTRGQQVTLRCSPKSGHDTVSWYQQALGQGPQFIFQYYEEEERQRGNFPDRFSGHQFPNYSSELNVNALLLGDSALYLCASSSWGLGQPQHFGDGTRLSIL.

The genes are TRBV5-6 and TRBJ2-3; 7 bases match TRBD2. The length of the CDR3 is 18 residues. The V gene end was trimmed by 2 bases and the J gene end by 2 bases; junction bases not matched to a gene: 14. Germline CDR1 reads SGHDT; CDR2 reads YYEEEE. CDR3: CASSFLASQRGNTDTQYF. CDR3 nucleotides: TGTGCCAGCAGCTTTCTAGCGTCACAGCGGGGAAACACAGATACGCAGTATTTT.

The chain links TRBV7-2 to TRBJ2-1, with 8 bases matching TRBD2. Per the germline V gene, CDR1 is SGHTA and CDR2 is FQGNSA. This CDR3 has 17 residues. J lost 4 bases, V lost 1 base, and 9 bases had no gene match. CDR3 sequence reads: CASSLVSSGFGYNEQFF. CDR3 DNA: TGTGCCAGCAGCTTAGTGTCTAGCGGGTTTGGTTACAATGAGCAGTTCTTC.

The rearrangement uses TRBV19 and TRBJ1-2; weak D call: TRBD1 (6 bases). Between the trimmed V and J ends, which lost 6 bases and 6 bases, there was a span of 11 bases. In germline, CDR1 is LNHDA, CDR2 SQIVND (reference sequence). The CDR3 spans 12 residues. CDR3 protein: CASRGTTNGYTF. CDR3 nucleotide sequence: TGTGCCAGTAGAGGGACAACAAATGGCTACACCTTC.

This chain uses TRBV7-9 with TRBJ2-7; D ambiguous. V was clipped by 5 bases and J by 4 bases, with 15 bases between them. Germline V lookup: CDR1 SEHNR, CDR2 FQNEAQ (reference sequence). There are 14 residues in the CDR3. DNA of the CDR3: TGTGCCAGCAGCATTGACCCCGCCGGGTACGAGCAGTACTTC. As protein: CASSIDPAGYEQYF.

This chain uses TRBV18 with TRBJ2-1, with TRBD2 matching 12 bases. CDR3 length: 15 residues. Germline CDR1 is KGHSH and CDR2 is LQKENI. Trimming removed 3 bases from V and 6 bases from J; junction bases left unmatched: 3. In DNA form, the CDR3 reads TGTGCCAGCTCACCTAGACTAGCGGGAGTCAATGAGCAGTTCTTC. Protein: CASSPRLAGVNEQFF.

The gene calls are TRBV18 and TRBJ1-1; 7 nucleotides line up with TRBD1. In germline, CDR1 is KGHSH, CDR2 LQKENI. V lost 0 bases and J lost 2; bases outside the gene matches: 6. The CDR3 contains 16 residues. The CDR3 DNA sequence: TGTGCCAGCTCACCACCCCGGACAGGTGGCAACACTGAAGCTTTCTTT. It codes for CASSPPRTGGNTEAFF.

The chain couples TRBV6-6 to TRBJ2-5; 10 nucleotides line up with TRBD1. The CDR3 has 16 residues. CDR1 is MNHNY and CDR2 is SVGAGI in the germline V gene (reference sequence). Trimming took 2 bases from V and 5 from J; bases not matched to a gene: 8. In nucleotides, the CDR3 is TGTGCCAGCAGTTACGGGGACAGGGGATATTGGGAGACCCAGTACTTC. It translates to CASSYGDRGYWETQYF.

The chain uses TRBV19 and TRBJ1-5; TRBD1 agrees at 9 bases. Germline lookup yields CDR1 LNHDA and CDR2 SQIVND (reference sequence). The junction had 10 bases not matched to a gene; V was cut back by 5 bases and J by 5 bases. The CDR3 is 16 residues long. CDR3 sequence reads: CASSPMDRGSDQPQHF. Here the CDR3 DNA reads TGTGCCAGTAGTCCCATGGACAGGGGATCAGATCAGCCCCAGCATTTT.

This chain joins TRBV25-1 and TRBJ1-6; tentative D call: TRBD1 (5 bases). The ends were cut back, 5 bases at V and 5 bases at J, with 13 bases in the middle. Germline loops: CDR1 MGHDK, CDR2 SYGVNS. There are 15 residues in the CDR3. CDR3 bases: TGTGCCAGCAGTCTCTACGACAGAGATAATTCACCCCTCCACTTT. Translation: CASSLYDRDNSPLHF. Full variable domain (missing parts from reference TRBV25-1 and TRBJ1-6): EADIYQTPRYLVIGTGKKITLECSQTMGHDKMYWYQQDPGMELHLIHYSYGVNSTEKGDLSSESTVSRIRTEHFPLTLESARPSHTSQYLCASSLYDRDNSPLHFGNGTRLTVT.

The table lists this clone with a few counts. The gene calls are TRBV2 and TRBJ2-3; D may be TRBD2 (6 bases). This CDR3 contains 15 residues. Germline V gene sequence: CDR1 SNHLY, CDR2 FYNNEI. The ends were cut back, 4 bases at V and 2 bases at J, with 13 bases in the middle. The CDR3 sequence: CASSARESTTDTQYF. Written as DNA, the CDR3 is TGTGCCAGCAGTGCCCGGGAGAGCACCACAGATACGCAGTATTTT. Complete variable domain (other parts from reference TRBV2 and TRBJ2-3): EPEVTQTPSHQVTQMGQEVILRCVPISNHLYFYWYRQILGQKVEFLVSFYNNEISEKSEIFDDQFSVERPDGSNFTLKIRSTKLEDSAMYFCASSARESTTDTQYFGPGTRLTVL.

This clone was found a few times. J is TRBJ1-2 and V is TRBV19, with 7 bases that match TRBD1. CDR3 length: 15 residues. From germline, CDR1 is LNHDA and CDR2 SQIVND (reference sequence). V gave up 6 bases and J gave up 4 bases; unmatched junction bases: 11. The CDR3 DNA follows: TGTGCCAGTAGCCCCGCCGACAGGGACTTCTATGGCTACACCTTC. Translated: CASSPADRDFYGYTF.

This clone was found once. The chain combines TRBV19 with TRBJ2-2, with TRBD1 identical over 9 bases. The trim removed 7 bases at V and 5 bases at J, leaving 11 bases unmatched. Germline loops: CDR1 LNHDA, CDR2 SQIVND (reference sequence). This CDR3 is built from 16 residues. This chain's CDR3 is CASILRAGTGTGELFF. DNA of the CDR3: TGTGCCAGTATCCTCCGCGCCGGGACAGGGACCGGGGAGCTGTTTTTT.

The chain uses TRBV11-2 and TRBJ1-2; the match to TRBD1 covers 10 bases. The CDR3 loop spans 15 amino acids. Germline assignment: CDR1 SGHAT and CDR2 FQNNGV. The junction had 6 bases not matched to a gene; V was cut back by 0 bases and J by 8 bases. Here the CDR3 reads CASSLDQTGGRGYTF. As DNA, the CDR3 is TGTGCCAGCAGCTTAGACCAGACAGGGGGCCGCGGCTACACCTTC.